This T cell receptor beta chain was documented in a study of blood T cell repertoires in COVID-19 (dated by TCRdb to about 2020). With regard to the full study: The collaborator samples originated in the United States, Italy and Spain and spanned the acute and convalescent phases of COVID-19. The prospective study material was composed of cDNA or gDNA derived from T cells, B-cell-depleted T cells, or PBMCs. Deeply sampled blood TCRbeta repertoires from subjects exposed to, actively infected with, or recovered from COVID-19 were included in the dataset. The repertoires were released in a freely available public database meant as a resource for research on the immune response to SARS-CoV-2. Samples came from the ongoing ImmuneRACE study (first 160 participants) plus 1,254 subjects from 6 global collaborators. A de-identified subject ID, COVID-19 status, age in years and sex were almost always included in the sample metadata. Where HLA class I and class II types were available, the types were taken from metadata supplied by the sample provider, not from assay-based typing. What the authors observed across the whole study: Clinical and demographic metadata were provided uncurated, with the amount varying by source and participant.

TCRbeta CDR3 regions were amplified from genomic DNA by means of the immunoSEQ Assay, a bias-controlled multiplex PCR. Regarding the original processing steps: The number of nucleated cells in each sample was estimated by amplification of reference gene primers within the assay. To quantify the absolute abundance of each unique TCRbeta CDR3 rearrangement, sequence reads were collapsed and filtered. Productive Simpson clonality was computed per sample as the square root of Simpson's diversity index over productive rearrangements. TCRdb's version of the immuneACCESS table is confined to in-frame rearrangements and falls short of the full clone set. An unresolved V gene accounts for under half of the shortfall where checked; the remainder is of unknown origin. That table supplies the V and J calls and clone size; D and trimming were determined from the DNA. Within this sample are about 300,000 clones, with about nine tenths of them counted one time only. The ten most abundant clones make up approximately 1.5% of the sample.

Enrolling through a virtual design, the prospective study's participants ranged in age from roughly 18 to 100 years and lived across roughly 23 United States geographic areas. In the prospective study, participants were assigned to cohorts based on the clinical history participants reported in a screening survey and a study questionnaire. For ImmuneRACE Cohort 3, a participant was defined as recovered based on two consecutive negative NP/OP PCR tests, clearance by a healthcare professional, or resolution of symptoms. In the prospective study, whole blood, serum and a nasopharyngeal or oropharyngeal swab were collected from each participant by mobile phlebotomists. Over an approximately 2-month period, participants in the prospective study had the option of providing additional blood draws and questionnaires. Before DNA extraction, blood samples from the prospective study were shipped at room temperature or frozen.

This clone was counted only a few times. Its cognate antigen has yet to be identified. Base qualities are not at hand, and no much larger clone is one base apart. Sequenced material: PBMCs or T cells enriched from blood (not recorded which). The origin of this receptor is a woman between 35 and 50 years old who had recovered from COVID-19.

The nucleotide sequence is given as TGTGCCAGCAGCGGGCAGGGATTCCAGCCCCAGCATTTT. It encodes CASSGQGFQPQHF. The rearrangement combines TRBV14 with TRBJ1-5; tentative D gene TRBD1, with 5 bases matching. The CDR3 covers 13 residues, taking in both the cysteine and the phenylalanine. Of the read, only the CDR3 DNA is kept; its 39 bases are in frame from base 1. V is clipped by 5 bases and J by 7 bases, and the sequence between their germline boundaries is 12 bases long. Via the germline V gene, CDR1 is SGHDN and CDR2 FVKESK.